The 21 T cell receptor beta chains reported below all come from one sample, sequenced in a study of blood T cells in healthy people across ages. A second PCR of roughly 7 to 11 cycles used a sample-barcoded 5' primer and a J-beta primer mix. TCRdb re-analysed the 5' RACE reads in MiXCR, keeping a single row per CDR3 protein. The repertoire includes hundreds of thousands of distinct CDR3 sequences, around 45% of them detected once, and under 35% sits in the top ten. The specimen sequenced was blood. The receptors were gathered from a woman in her fifties or sixties in good health.

In this sample, this clonotype turned up a few times. As DNA, the CDR3 is TGTGCCAGCAGCTCCGGACTAGCGTCATTAGCCAAAAACATTCAGTACTTC. Its protein product is CASSSGLASLAKNIQYF. The chain carries TRBV7-4 and TRBJ2-4; 9 bases align to TRBD2. The CDR3 is 17 amino acids. Germline loops: CDR1 SGHVT, CDR2 SQSDAQ. The V segment lost 4 bases and the J segment 0 bases; nucleotides outside the gene matches: 7.

The chain employs TRBV5-6 and TRBJ1-2; 8 nucleotides match TRBD1. Germline V gene lookup returns CDR1 SGHDT and CDR2 YYEEEE. Trimming at V came to 3 bases and at J to 7 bases, leaving 11 bases not matched to a gene. The CDR3 covers 15 residues. The CDR3 DNA is TGTGCCAGCAGCTCAGGGGGTCAGGGGGCTGTTGGCTACACCTTC. It specifies CASSSGGQGAVGYTF.

Only a few counts were recorded for this clonotype. The V gene is TRBV7-8, the J gene TRBJ2-6; possible D gene TRBD1, 5 bases. Trimming left V 5 bases short and J 1 base short, with 21 bases between. Germline V gene sequence: CDR1 SGHVS, CDR2 FQNEAQ. The CDR3 runs to 19 residues. CDR3: CASSATRVSVWSGANVLTF. The CDR3 DNA reads as TGTGCCAGCAGCGCGACCAGGGTATCGGTCTGGTCTGGGGCCAACGTCCTGACTTTC.

The chain employs TRBV24-1 and TRBJ2-4; TRBD1 agrees at 8 bases. The CDR3 consists of 13 residues. Looked up from germline, CDR1 is KGHDR and CDR2 is SFDVKD. With 4 bases clipped from V and 13 bases from J, the junction kept 8 bases outside the gene matches. Here the CDR3 reads CATSDGPGDRQYF. Written as DNA, the CDR3 is TGTGCCACCAGTGACGGACCCGGGGACAGGCAGTACTTC.

J is TRBJ2-2 and V is TRBV29-1, with TRBD2 identical over 16 bases. CDR1 is SQVTM and CDR2 is ANQGSEA in the germline V gene. This CDR3 has 16 amino acids. This CDR3 reads CRIPPGLAGGPGELFF. CDR3 nucleotides: TGCAGAATTCCACCGGGACTAGCGGGAGGGCCCGGGGAGCTGTTTTTT.

Only a few counts were recorded for this clonotype. One end of the junction does not line up with germline, which may come from a read error. This chain joins TRBV28 and TRBJ2-1; 9 nucleotides align to TRBD2. Germline V gene data show CDR1 as MDHEN and CDR2 as SYDVKM. The CDR3 length is 14 residues. Here the CDR3 DNA reads TGTGCCAGCGTCGGCGGGAGGGGTCTCCATGAGCAGTTCTTT. Encoded protein: CASVGGRGLHEQFF.

In regard to this clonotype: This may stem from a read error, because a much larger clone lies one nucleotide away. CDR3 amino acids: CVSSSRVQETQYF. DNA of the CDR3: TGTGTCAGCAGCTCTAGAGTACAAGAGACCCAGTACTTC. V usage is TRBV7-2 and J usage is TRBJ2-5, with no clear D. The V gene's germline CDR1 is SGHTA and CDR2 FQGNSA. The CDR3 totals 13 residues.

This clonotype occurred a few times. The chain carries TRBV13 and TRBJ2-3, with D uncertain. V lost 4 bases and J 3 bases, leaving 14 bases between the germline ends. Germline CDR1 is PRHDT and CDR2 is FYEKMQ (reference sequence). The CDR3 consists of 15 residues. Here the CDR3 DNA reads TGTGCCAGCAGCTCACCCCGGACGCATACAGATACGCAGTATTTT. As protein: CASSSPRTHTDTQYF.

This clonotype was detected a few times. The chain employs TRBV5-1 and TRBJ2-7, with D maybe TRBD1 (5 bases). The CDR3 consists of 14 residues. Germline V gene sequence: CDR1 SGHRS, CDR2 YFSETQ. V was pared by 5 bases and J by 5 bases, with 17 bases between. CDR3 coding DNA: TGCGCCAGCAGTCAAGACCTCAGGGCCAACGAGCAGTACTTC. This sequence encodes CASSQDLRANEQYF.

There are many counts of this clonotype. The chain employs TRBV7-2 and TRBJ1-1; D uncertain. V lost 6 bases and J 0 bases, leaving 5 bases between the germline ends. Germline assignment: CDR1 SGHTA and CDR2 FQGNSA. The CDR3 contains 12 residues. The CDR3 DNA reads as TGTGCCAGCAGATTCATGAACACTGAAGCTTTCTTT. Protein product: CASRFMNTEAFF. Together with reference TRBV7-2 and TRBJ1-1, the CDR3 gives the full variable domain: GAGVSQSPSNKVTEKGKDVELRCDPISGHTALYWYRQSLGQGLEFLIYFQGNSAPDKSGLPSDRFSAERTGGSVSTLTIQRTQQEDSAVYLCASRFMNTEAFFGQGTRLTVV.

The rearrangement links TRBV12-3 or TRBV12-4 to TRBJ2-1, with 8 bases matching TRBD2. CDR3 size: 16 residues. Trimming cost V 6 bases and J 0 bases; bases outside gene matches: 7. The CDR3 coding sequence is TGTGCCAGCAGGCCCCCGGGAGGGGGCTCCTACAATGAGCAGTTCTTC. This gives the protein CASRPPGGGSYNEQFF.

CDR3 residues: CASSLGRAYNEQFF. CDR3 DNA: TGTGCCAGCAGTTTAGGGAGGGCCTACAATGAGCAGTTCTTC. This rearrangement joins TRBV27 to TRBJ2-1; TRBD2 agrees at 7 bases. V lost 2 bases to trimming and J lost 2 bases; unmatched junction nucleotides: 0. Germline loops: CDR1 MNHEY, CDR2 SMNVEV (reference sequence). This CDR3 spans 14 amino acids.

The chain joins TRBV7-2 to TRBJ1-2; D unclear. This CDR3 spans 12 amino acids. Germline V lookup: CDR1 SGHTA, CDR2 FQGNSA. Trimming took off 4 bases at V and 3 bases at J, with 6 bases between the two ends. CDR3 bases: TGTGCCAGCAGCTCCACCTACTATGGCTACACCTTC. It codes for CASSSTYYGYTF.

The chain links TRBV5-5 to TRBJ2-1; tentative D call: TRBD1 (7 bases). Trimming left V 4 bases short and J 12 bases short, with 17 bases between. CDR3 length: 13 residues. Per germline, CDR1 SGHKS and CDR2 YYEKEE (reference sequence). CDR3 sequence reads: CASSVGYRGGQFF. The DNA of the CDR3 is TGTGCCAGCAGCGTGGGGTACAGGGGAGGGCAGTTCTTC.

In the case of this clonotype: Its ends do not fully match the called genes, so a read error is possible. CDR3 sequence: CASSLAPGSENEQFF. The CDR3 DNA sequence: TGTGCTAGCAGCTTAGCTCCCGGGAGTGAGAATGAGCAGTTCTTC. The chain combines TRBV7-7 with TRBJ2-1; D is perhaps TRBD2 (6 bases). The germline V gene encodes CDR1 SSHAT and CDR2 FNYEAQ (reference sequence). This CDR3 is 15 amino acids long.

This clonotype showed up just a few times. V gene TRBV3-1 combines with J gene TRBJ2-7; TRBD2 aligns across 8 bases. V was clipped by 3 bases and J by 5 bases; unmatched bases: 9. The CDR3 contains 15 residues. Germline-derived CDR1 and CDR2 are LGHDT and YNNKEL (reference sequence). The CDR3 loop reads CASSQVAGIKHEQYF. For the CDR3, the DNA is TGTGCCAGCAGCCAGGTAGCGGGAATTAAGCACGAGCAGTACTTC.

The J gene is TRBJ1-2, the V gene TRBV6-2 or TRBV6-3, with D possibly matching TRBD1 (6 bases). CDR1 is MNHEY and CDR2 is SVGEGT in the germline V gene. V lost 5 bases and J 5 bases, leaving 15 bases between the germline ends. This CDR3 has 14 residues. Here the CDR3 DNA reads TGTGCCAGCAGTCCCCGACAGGACACTTATGGCTACACCTTC. This gives the protein CASSPRQDTYGYTF.

For this clonotype: Possible read error: a much larger clone is one base away. V usage is TRBV7-2 and J usage is TRBJ2-3, with TRBD2 matching over 9 bases. CDR1 is SGHTA and CDR2 is FQGNSA in the germline V gene. The junction had 6 bases not matched to a gene; V was cut back by 3 bases and J by 5 bases. The CDR3 has 15 residues. CDR3 region: CASSLISGSVDTQYF. The CDR3 coding sequence is TGTGCCAGCAGCTTGATTAGCGGGAGTGTAGATACGCAGTATTTT. The full variable domain, its missing parts supplied by reference TRBV7-2 and TRBJ2-3, is GAGVSQSPSNKVTEKGKDVELRCDPISGHTALYWYRQSLGQGLEFLIYFQGNSAPDKSGLPSDRFSAERTGGSVSTLTIQRTQQEDSAVYLCASSLISGSVDTQYFGPGTRLTVL.

The chain joins TRBV24-1 to TRBJ2-7; D is ambiguous. V was trimmed by 9 bases and J by 4 bases, leaving 15 bases between them. The CDR3 is 13 amino acids. CDR1 KGHDR and CDR2 SFDVKD come from the germline V gene. Here the CDR3 DNA reads TGTGCCACCCGGTCGGCCTTCGATTACGAGCAGTACTTC. Protein: CATRSAFDYEQYF.

The rearrangement uses TRBV20-1 and TRBJ2-7; 13 bases map to TRBD2. The CDR3 extends over 17 amino acids. J was trimmed by 1 base and V by 6 bases; bases with no gene match: 12. In germline, CDR1 is DFQATT, CDR2 SNEGSKA (reference sequence). CDR3 nucleotides: TGCAGTGCGTCACTAGCGGGAGGGCGAGGGCGATCCTACGAGCAGTACTTC. Residues: CSASLAGGRGRSYEQYF.

This clonotype was seen ten or more times. V and J are TRBV6-1 and TRBJ2-1; 11 bases align to TRBD2. Germline CDR1 is MNHNS and CDR2 is SASEGT. The trim removed 5 bases at V and 8 bases at J, leaving 17 bases unmatched. This CDR3 has 18 residues. The chain's CDR3 is CASSPASGRRLHTDEQFF. CDR3 sequence (DNA): TGTGCCAGCAGTCCGGCTAGCGGGAGGAGGCTACACACGGATGAGCAGTTCTTC.